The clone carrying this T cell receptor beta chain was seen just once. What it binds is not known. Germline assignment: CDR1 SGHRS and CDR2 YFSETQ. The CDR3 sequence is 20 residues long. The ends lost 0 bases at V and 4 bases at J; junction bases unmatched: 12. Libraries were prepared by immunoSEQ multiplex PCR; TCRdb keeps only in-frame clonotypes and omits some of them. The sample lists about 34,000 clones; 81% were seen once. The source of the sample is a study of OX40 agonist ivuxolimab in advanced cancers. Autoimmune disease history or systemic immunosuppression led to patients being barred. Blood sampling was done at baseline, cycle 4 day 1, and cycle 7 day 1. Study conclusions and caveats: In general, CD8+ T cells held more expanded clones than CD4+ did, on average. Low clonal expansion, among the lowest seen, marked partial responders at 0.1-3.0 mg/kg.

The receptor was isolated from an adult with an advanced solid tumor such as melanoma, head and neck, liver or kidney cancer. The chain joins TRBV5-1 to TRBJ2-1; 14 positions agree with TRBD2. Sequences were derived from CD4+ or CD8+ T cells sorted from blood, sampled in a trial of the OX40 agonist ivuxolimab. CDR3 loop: CASSLEGGLAGEVGYNEQFF. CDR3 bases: TGCGCCAGCAGCTTGGAGGGGGGACTAGCGGGAGAAGTGGGTTACAATGAGCAGTTCTTC.